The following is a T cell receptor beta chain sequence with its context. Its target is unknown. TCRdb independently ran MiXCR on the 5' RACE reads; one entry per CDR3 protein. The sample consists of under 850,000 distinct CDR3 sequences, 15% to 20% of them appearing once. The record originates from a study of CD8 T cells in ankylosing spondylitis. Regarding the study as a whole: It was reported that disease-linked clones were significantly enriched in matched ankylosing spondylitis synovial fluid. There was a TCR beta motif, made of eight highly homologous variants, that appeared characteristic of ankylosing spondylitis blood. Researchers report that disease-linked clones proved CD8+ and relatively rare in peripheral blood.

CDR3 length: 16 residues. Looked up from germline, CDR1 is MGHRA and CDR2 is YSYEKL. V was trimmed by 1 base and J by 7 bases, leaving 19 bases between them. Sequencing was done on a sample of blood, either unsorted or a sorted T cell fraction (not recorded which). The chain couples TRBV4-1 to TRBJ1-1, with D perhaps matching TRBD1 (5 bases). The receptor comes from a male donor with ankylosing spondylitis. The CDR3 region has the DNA TGCGCCAGCAGCCAAGTCCAGACCGGGGGAAACGATGAAGCTTTCTTT. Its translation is CASSQVQTGGNDEAFF.